The 22 T cell receptor beta chains given below trace back to one sample, sequenced in a study of T cells in severe cutaneous drug reactions. Sequenced patients had Stevens-Johnson syndrome or toxic epidermal necrolysis caused by carbamazepine. TCR subtype-specific primers in iRepertoire multiplex PCR prepared libraries for bulk and single-cell sequencing. TCRdb reanalyzed the multiplex PCR reads and collapses them to one entry per CDR3 protein, without DNA. The sample table includes tens of thousands of distinct CDR3 sequences. The sequenced sample was PBMCs. These TCRs come from a human donor with toxic epidermal necrolysis, a severe cutaneous drug reaction.

The CDR3 loop reads CSAPGYSSYNSPLHF. The genes are TRBV20-1 and TRBJ1-6; without DNA, the TCRdb call of TRBD1 cannot be checked. CDR1 and CDR2 (germline): DFQATT, SNEGSKA (reference sequence). The CDR3 covers 15 residues.

The CDR3 loop is CASSSENQPQHF. The V gene is TRBV11-2, the J gene TRBJ1-5. This CDR3 spans 12 amino acids. Germline V lookup: CDR1 SGHAT, CDR2 FQNNGV.

In terms of frequency, this clonotype is medium-sized. The rearrangement joins TRBV30 to TRBJ1-1; TCRdb's D gene call, TRBD1, goes unchecked for lack of DNA. CDR3 length equals 16 residues. Germline CDR1 reads GTSNPN; CDR2 reads SVGIG (reference sequence). CDR3 region: CAWKRSMGHLNTEAFF.

V and J are TRBV9 and TRBJ2-3; there is no DNA to check the TCRdb D call of TRBD2. This CDR3 is built from 15 residues. Germline V gene lookup returns CDR1 SGDLS and CDR2 YYNGEE. CDR3 sequence reads: CASSPHSVSTDTQYF.

The rearrangement links TRBV20-1 to TRBJ2-7; TCRdb's D gene call, TRBD1, goes unchecked for lack of DNA. The germline V gene encodes CDR1 DFQATT and CDR2 SNEGSKA (reference sequence). The CDR3 runs 14 residues. CDR3 sequence reads: CSARATDRGDEQYF.

The chain couples TRBV5-6 to TRBJ2-2; TCRdb's assignment of TRBD1 cannot be checked, as there is no DNA. The CDR3 is made up of 15 amino acids. Looked up from germline, CDR1 is SGHDT and CDR2 is YYEEEE. The CDR3 loop is CASSRNSGQTGELFF. Based on the CDR3 plus reference TRBV5-6 and TRBJ2-2, the full variable domain is DAGVTQSPTHLIKTRGQQVTLRCSPKSGHDTVSWYQQALGQGPQFIFQYYEEEERQRGNFPDRFSGHQFPNYSSELNVNALLLGDSALYLCASSRNSGQTGELFFGEGSRLTVL.

The chain carries TRBV9 and TRBJ2-1; TCRdb reports TRBD2, a call that lacks DNA to check it against. The CDR3 covers 15 residues. Germline lookup yields CDR1 SGDLS and CDR2 YYNGEE. The CDR3 spells CASSVGSGIYNEQFF.

This clonotype is deemed medium-sized by its frequency. The chain uses TRBV9 and TRBJ2-7; TCRdb returns TRBD2, unconfirmable since there is no DNA. This CDR3 has 13 amino acids. Germline V gene lookup returns CDR1 SGDLS and CDR2 YYNGEE. CDR3 amino acids: CASSAGTGDYSYF.

The rearrangement uses TRBV11-2 and TRBJ2-3; the TCRdb D gene call, TRBD2, has no DNA to confirm it. The CDR3 runs 16 residues. Germline V gives CDR1 SGHAT, CDR2 FQNNGV. CDR3 amino acids: CASSLSTSGRGDTQYF.

The chain is built from TRBV12-3 or TRBV12-4 and TRBJ2-5; the D call of TRBD2 rests on TCRdb alone, since no DNA is present to check it. The CDR3 runs 16 residues. Here the CDR3 reads CASSSLGEGPQETQYF.

The chain employs TRBV19 and TRBJ2-7; lacking DNA, the TRBD1 call made by TCRdb goes unchecked. The germline gives CDR1 LNHDA, CDR2 SQIVND (reference sequence). The CDR3 totals 14 residues. The CDR3 region is CATRGGTGAYEQYF.

The chain joins TRBV7-9 to TRBJ2-1; there is no DNA to check the TCRdb D call of TRBD1. The V gene's germline CDR1 is SEHNR and CDR2 FQNEAQ (reference sequence). The CDR3 is 14 residues long. CDR3: CASSPSLTGNEQFF.

CDR3 amino acids: CASRTSRDRHSPLHF. This chain joins TRBV2 and TRBJ1-6; the TCRdb call, TRBD1, lacks DNA for checking. Germline V gene data show CDR1 as SNHLY and CDR2 as FYNNEI. The CDR3 runs 15 residues.

The chain employs TRBV29-1 and TRBJ2-1; lacking DNA, the TRBD1 call made by TCRdb goes unchecked. This CDR3 comprises 17 residues. Looked up from germline, CDR1 is SQVTM and CDR2 is ANQGSEA. The chain's CDR3 is CSVERVKGALRGDEQFF.

According to its frequency, this clonotype is medium-sized. The chain employs TRBV7-8 and TRBJ1-5; TCRdb designates TRBD1, a call that cannot be tested without DNA. This CDR3 is built from 16 residues. The V gene's germline CDR1 is SGHVS and CDR2 FQNEAQ. CDR3 residues: CASSPLTGQGNQPQHF. The full variable domain, in which reference TRBV7-8 and TRBJ1-5 provide the parts outside the CDR3, is GAGVSQSPRYKVAKRGQDVALRCDPISGHVSLFWYQQALGQGPEFLTYFQNEAQLDKSGLPSDRFFAERPEGSVSTLKIQRTQQEDSAVYLCASSPLTGQGNQPQHFGDGTRLSIL.

CDR3 sequence reads: CASSQEQGWRNTIYF. The genes are TRBV12-3 or TRBV12-4 and TRBJ1-3; TCRdb's assignment of TRBD1 cannot be checked, as there is no DNA. There are 15 residues in the CDR3.

The CDR3 region is CASSYQGAYEQYF. This rearrangement joins TRBV27 to TRBJ2-7; TCRdb indicates TRBD1, and absent DNA this call remains unverified. Germline lookup yields CDR1 MNHEY and CDR2 SMNVEV (reference sequence). This CDR3 contains 13 residues.

V gene TRBV19 combines with J gene TRBJ2-1; the D call from TCRdb, TRBD1, cannot be confirmed without DNA. The germline CDR1 and CDR2 sequences are LNHDA and SQIVND (reference sequence). CDR3 length: 15 amino acids. The CDR3 spells CASSTGTHPYNEQFF.

The CDR3 sequence: CASSPPGTDHQPQHF. V usage is TRBV18 and J usage is TRBJ1-5; the TCRdb call, TRBD1, lacks DNA for checking. Germline loops: CDR1 KGHSH, CDR2 LQKENI. This CDR3 has 15 residues. The entire variable domain, with the rest obtained from reference TRBV18 and TRBJ1-5, is as follows: NAGVMQNPRHLVRRRGQEARLRCSPMKGHSHVYWYRQLPEEGLKFMVYLQKENIIDESGMPKERFSAEFPKEGPSILRIQQVVRGDSAAYFCASSPPGTDHQPQHFGDGTRLSIL.

The chain combines TRBV4-3 with TRBJ2-1; as DNA is missing, the TRBD1 call by TCRdb cannot be tested. There are 18 residues in the CDR3. Per the germline V gene, CDR1 is LGHNA and CDR2 is YSLEER. CDR3 protein: CASSQDQGPSPWYNEQFF.

V gene TRBV6-2 or TRBV6-3 combines with J gene TRBJ2-7. This CDR3 contains 14 residues. Per germline, CDR1 MNHEY and CDR2 SVGEGT. The CDR3 sequence is CASIGDRSTYEQYF.

The rearrangement uses TRBV28 and TRBJ2-7; TCRdb names TRBD2, which stays unverified in the absence of DNA. The length of the CDR3 is 13 residues. The germline V gene encodes CDR1 MDHEN and CDR2 SYDVKM. This CDR3 is CASRTSGSYEQYF.